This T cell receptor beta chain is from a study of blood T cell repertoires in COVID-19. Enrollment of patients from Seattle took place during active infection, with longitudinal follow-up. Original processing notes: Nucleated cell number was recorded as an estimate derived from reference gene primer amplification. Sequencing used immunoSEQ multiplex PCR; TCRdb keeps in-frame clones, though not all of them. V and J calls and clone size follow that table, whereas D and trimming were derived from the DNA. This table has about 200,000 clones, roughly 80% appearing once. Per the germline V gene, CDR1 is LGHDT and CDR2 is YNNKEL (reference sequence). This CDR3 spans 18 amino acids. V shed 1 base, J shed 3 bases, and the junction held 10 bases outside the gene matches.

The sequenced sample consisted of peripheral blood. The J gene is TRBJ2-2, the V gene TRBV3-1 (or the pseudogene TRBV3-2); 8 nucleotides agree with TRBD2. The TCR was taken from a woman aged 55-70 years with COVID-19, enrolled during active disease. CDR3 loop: CASSQGFRLAGYTGELFF. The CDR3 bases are TGTGCCAGCAGCCAAGGTTTTCGCCTAGCGGGTTACACCGGGGAGCTGTTTTTT.